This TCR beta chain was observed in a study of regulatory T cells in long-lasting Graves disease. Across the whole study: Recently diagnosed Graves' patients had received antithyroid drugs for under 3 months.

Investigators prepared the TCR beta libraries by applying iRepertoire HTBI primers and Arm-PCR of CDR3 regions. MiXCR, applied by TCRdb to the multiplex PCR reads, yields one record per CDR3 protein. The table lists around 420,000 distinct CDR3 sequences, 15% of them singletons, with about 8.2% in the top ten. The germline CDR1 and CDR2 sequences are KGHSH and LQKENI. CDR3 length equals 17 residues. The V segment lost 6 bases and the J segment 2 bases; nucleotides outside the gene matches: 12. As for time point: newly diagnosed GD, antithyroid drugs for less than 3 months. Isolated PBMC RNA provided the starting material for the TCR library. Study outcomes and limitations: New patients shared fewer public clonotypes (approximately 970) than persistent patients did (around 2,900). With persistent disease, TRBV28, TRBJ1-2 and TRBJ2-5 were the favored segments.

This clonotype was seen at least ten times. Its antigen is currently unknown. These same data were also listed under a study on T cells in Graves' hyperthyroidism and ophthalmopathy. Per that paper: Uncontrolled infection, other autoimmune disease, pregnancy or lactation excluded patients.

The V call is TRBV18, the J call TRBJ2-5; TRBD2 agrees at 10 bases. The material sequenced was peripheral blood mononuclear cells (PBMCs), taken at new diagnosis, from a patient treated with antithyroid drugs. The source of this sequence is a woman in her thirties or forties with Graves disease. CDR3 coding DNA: TGTGCCAGCTCTCAGCTTCCTAGCGGGAGTACACAAGAGACCCAGTACTTC. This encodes CASSQLPSGSTQETQYF.